The rows below give T cell receptor beta chains drawn from one sample of a study of beta chain features in type 1 diabetes. This table comes from immunoSEQ multiplex PCR, and its TCRdb copy is limited to in-frame clones, with some not included. This table holds some 640,000 clones, over 13% found once. The material sequenced was naive CD4+ T cells from blood. These receptors were obtained from a man aged 18 to 35 with type 1 diabetes. CDR3s include the opening cysteine and the closing phenylalanine or tryptophan. D genes are given only for firm matches. Rows give clone size only sometimes, using once, few, many, or a class for an expanded clone.

>.|TRBJ1-2|TRBV30|.
CAWSRYVANYGYTF
TGTGCCTGGAGCCGATACGTAGCTAACTATGGCTACACCTTC
>few|TRBJ1-2|TRBV6-5|TRBD1
CASSYSGQGGYGYTF
TGTGCCAGCAGTTACTCCGGACAGGGAGGATATGGCTACACCTTC
>.|TRBJ2-1|TRBV29-1|TRBD2
CSVGSLLARDYNEQFF
TGCAGCGTTGGATCGCTACTAGCGCGCGATTACAATGAGCAGTTCTTC
>few|TRBJ2-5|TRBV9|TRBD1
CASSLDQTGEETQYF
TGTGCCAGCAGCCTCGATCAGACAGGGGAGGAGACCCAGTACTTC
>.|TRBJ2-1|TRBV5-1|.
CASSLAVGPQRNEQFF
TGCGCCAGCAGCTTGGCCGTGGGACCACAACGTAATGAGCAGTTCTTC
>few|TRBJ2-5|TRBV20-1|.
CSATEETQYF
TGCAGTGCCACGGAGGAGACCCAGTACTTC
>few|TRBJ2-7|TRBV6-5|TRBD1
CASSYSATGGQYF
TGTGCCAGCAGTTACAGCGCGACAGGGGGGCAGTACTTC
>few|TRBJ2-5|TRBV5-1|.
CASSPVPGAETQYF
TGCGCCAGCAGCCCTGTTCCCGGGGCAGAGACCCAGTACTTC
>few|TRBJ2-1|TRBV28|TRBD2
CASSPIGGIRAYNEQFF
TGTGCCAGCAGCCCTATCGGGGGGATCCGAGCCTACAATGAGCAGTTCTTC
>.|TRBJ2-2|TRBV11-1|TRBD2
CASRAGGSGGTGELFF
TGTGCCAGCAGAGCTGGAGGTAGCGGGGGCACCGGGGAGCTGTTTTTT
>.|TRBJ1-1|TRBV19|.
CASSIDSTEAFF
TGTGCCAGTAGTATAGACAGTACTGAAGCTTTCTTT
>few|TRBJ2-1|TRBV20-1|.
CSAGGIDEQFF
TGCAGTGCGGGTGGGATCGATGAGCAGTTCTTC
>.|TRBJ2-5|TRBV5-6|TRBD2
CASSAGTSGQETQYF
TGTGCCAGCAGCGCCGGGACTAGCGGCCAAGAGACCCAGTACTTC
>few|TRBJ2-2|TRBV7-3|.
CASSLNAGSLTGELFF
TGTGCCAGCAGCTTAAACGCAGGGTCACTCACCGGGGAGCTGTTTTTT
>.|TRBJ1-2|TRBV28|.
CASSSNTGIPYGYTF
TGTGCCAGCAGTTCAAATACAGGGATCCCATATGGCTACACCTTC
>few|TRBJ2-2|TRBV7-2|.
CASSFYEELFF
TGTGCCAGCAGCTTCTACGAGGAGCTGTTTTTT
>few|TRBJ1-5|TRBV30|.
CAFRGGPGQPQHF
TGTGCCTTCCGAGGGGGGCCAGGCCAGCCCCAGCATTTT
>.|TRBJ2-6|TRBV13|TRBD1
CASSLPTDRGLSGANVLTF
TGTGCCAGCAGCTTGCCCACGGACAGGGGGCTTTCTGGGGCCAACGTCCTGACTTTC
>.|TRBJ2-3|TRBV7-2|.
CASSYPRGNTDTQYF
TGTGCCAGCAGCTACCCCAGGGGAAACACAGATACGCAGTATTTT
>.|TRBJ2-5|TRBV29-1|.
CSVEVVETQYF
TGCAGCGTTGAAGTGGTAGAGACCCAGTACTTC
>few|TRBJ1-5|TRBV7-9|.
CASSLKGSNQPQHF
TGTGCCAGCAGCTTGAAGGGGAGCAATCAGCCCCAGCATTTT
>.|TRBJ1-1|TRBV7-2|TRBD1
CASSLQGQGGTEAFF
TGTGCCAGCAGCTTACAGGGACAGGGAGGCACTGAAGCTTTCTTT
>few|TRBJ2-3|TRBV5-4|.
CASSPLAQQGTDTQYF
TGTGCCAGCAGCCCCTTAGCCCAGCAGGGCACAGATACGCAGTATTTT
>few|TRBJ2-1|TRBV6-5|.
CAPGGSLENNEQFF
TGTGCCCCAGGGGGGTCATTGGAGAACAATGAGCAGTTCTTC
>few|TRBJ1-5|TRBV9|.
CASSVANNQPQHF
TGTGCCAGCAGCGTAGCTAACAATCAGCCCCAGCATTTT
>few|TRBJ2-4|TRBV2|.
CASRDVPRAIQYF
TGTGCCAGCAGGGACGTCCCCAGGGCCATTCAGTACTTC
>.|TRBJ1-2|TRBV7-9|TRBD1
CASSPQAAGGVGGYTF
TGTGCCAGCAGCCCTCAAGCCGCAGGGGGCGTAGGTGGCTACACCTTC
>few|TRBJ2-7|TRBV4-1|.
CASSPTERNEQYF
TGCGCCAGCAGCCCCACCGAAAGGAACGAGCAGTACTTC
>few|TRBJ1-4|TRBV5-1|.
CASSLSEGQNEKLFF
TGCGCCAGCAGCCTCTCCGAGGGACAAAATGAAAAACTGTTTTTT
>.|TRBJ2-5|TRBV5-6|TRBD1
CASSWRTGEGSQYF
TGTGCCAGCAGCTGGAGGACAGGGGAAGGGTCCCAGTACTTC
>.|TRBJ1-2|TRBV4-1|.
CASSQGPRTAMPWGYTF
TGCGCCAGCAGCCAAGGGCCGCGGACTGCCATGCCTTGGGGCTACACCTTC
>.|TRBJ1-2|TRBV18|TRBD1
CASSHDRGLYGYTF
TGTGCCAGCTCACACGACAGGGGCCTCTATGGCTACACCTTC
>.|TRBJ1-2|TRBV2|.
CASSGVKTVGYTF
TGTGCCAGCAGTGGAGTAAAAACAGTGGGCTACACCTTC
>few|TRBJ2-1|TRBV9|TRBD2
CASSVRSAGAHNEQFF
TGTGCCAGCAGCGTACGGTCAGCGGGAGCCCACAATGAGCAGTTCTTC
>.|TRBJ1-4|TRBV7-2|.
CASSYGGSNEKLFF
TGTGCCAGCAGCTACGGGGGCTCTAATGAAAAACTGTTTTTT
>.|TRBJ2-7|TRBV6-1|.
CASSVIGPYEQYF
TGTGCCAGCAGTGTGATTGGTCCCTACGAGCAGTACTTC
>.|TRBJ1-5|TRBV27|.
CASSAAVWLPQHF
TGTGCCAGCAGTGCGGCGGTCTGGCTGCCCCAGCATTTT
>.|TRBJ2-7|TRBV7-9|.
CASTSLGRDMGEQYF
TGTGCCAGCACCAGTCTTGGTCGAGACATGGGGGAGCAGTACTTC
>.|TRBJ2-1|TRBV5-1|.
CASSSSSSSYNEQFF
TGCGCCAGCAGCTCTAGCTCGAGCTCCTACAATGAGCAGTTCTTC
>few|TRBJ1-1|TRBV7-9|.
CASSLDGGTEAFF
TGTGCCAGCAGCCTAGACGGTGGCACTGAAGCTTTCTTT
>few|TRBJ2-1|TRBV18|.
CASTKRRTGNDYNEQFF
TGTGCCAGCACTAAACGGAGAACAGGGAATGATTACAATGAGCAGTTCTTC
>.|TRBJ1-5|TRBV28|.
CASSLQAGGTNQPQHF
TGTGCCAGCAGTCTCCAGGCTGGGGGGACGAATCAGCCCCAGCATTTT
>.|TRBJ2-6|TRBV27|TRBD2
CASSLYPGGAGANVLTF
TGTGCCAGCAGTTTATACCCCGGGGGGGCTGGGGCCAACGTCCTGACTTTC
>.|TRBJ1-2|TRBV7-2|.
CASSWETGRANYGYTF
TGTGCCAGCAGCTGGGAAACAGGCAGAGCTAACTATGGCTACACCTTC
>.|TRBJ1-1|TRBV29-1|TRBD1
CSASPDRGAEAFF
TGCAGCGCTAGCCCGGACAGGGGCGCTGAAGCTTTCTTT
>few|TRBJ1-2|TRBV5-1|.
CASSLELASTYGYTF
TGCGCCAGCAGCTTGGAACTCGCCAGTACATATGGCTACACCTTC
>few|TRBJ1-2|TRBV27|.
CASSLLPQQGRSGYTF
TGTGCCAGCAGTTTACTTCCCCAGCAGGGTAGATCAGGCTACACCTTC
>few|TRBJ2-1|TRBV30|.
CAWSPTGGYNEQFF
TGTGCCTGGAGCCCGACAGGAGGCTACAATGAGCAGTTCTTC
>.|TRBJ1-5|TRBV30|.
CAWSRGGHQPQHF
TGTGCCTGGAGCCGGGGAGGACATCAGCCCCAGCATTTT
>.|TRBJ2-5|TRBV29-1|.
CSVAGGQETQYF
TGCAGCGTTGCGGGCGGCCAAGAGACCCAGTACTTC
>.|TRBJ2-3|TRBV9|.
CASSAGGASQYF
TGTGCCAGCAGCGCTGGGGGGGCCTCGCAGTATTTT
>.|TRBJ1-1|TRBV30|TRBD1
CACGTGGEKAFF
TGTGCCTGCGGGACAGGGGGCGAGAAAGCTTTCTTT